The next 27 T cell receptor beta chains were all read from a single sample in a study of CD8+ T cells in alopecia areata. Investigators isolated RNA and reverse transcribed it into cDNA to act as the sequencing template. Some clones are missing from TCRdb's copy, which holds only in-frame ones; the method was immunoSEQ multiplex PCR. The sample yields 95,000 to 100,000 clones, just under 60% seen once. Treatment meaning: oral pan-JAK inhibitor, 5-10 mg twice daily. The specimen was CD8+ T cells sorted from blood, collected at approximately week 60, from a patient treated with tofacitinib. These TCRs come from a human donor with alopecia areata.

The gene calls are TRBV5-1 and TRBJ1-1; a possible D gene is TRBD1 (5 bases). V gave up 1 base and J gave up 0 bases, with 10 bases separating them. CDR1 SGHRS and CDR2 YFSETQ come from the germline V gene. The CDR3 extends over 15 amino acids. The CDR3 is CASSLSGLMNTEAFF. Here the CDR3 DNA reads TGCGCCAGCAGCTTGTCGGGACTTATGAACACTGAAGCTTTCTTT.

CDR3 in DNA: TGTGCCACCAGTAAGATGGACAGTGTGGGGGCTTCCTACACAGATACGCAGTATTTT. Translation gives CATSKMDSVGASYTDTQYF. The J gene is TRBJ2-3, the V gene TRBV15; TRBD1 is a possible D gene (6 bases). Germline assignment: CDR1 LNHNV and CDR2 YYDKDF (reference sequence). The CDR3 is made up of 19 amino acids. V lost 6 bases and J lost 2, with 27 bases in between.

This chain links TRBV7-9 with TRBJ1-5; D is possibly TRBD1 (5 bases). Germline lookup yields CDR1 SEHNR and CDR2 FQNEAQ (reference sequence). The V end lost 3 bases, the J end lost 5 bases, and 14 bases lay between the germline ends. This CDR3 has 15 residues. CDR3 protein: CASSFSGRVDQPQHF. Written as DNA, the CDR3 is TGTGCCAGCAGCTTCTCCGGCAGGGTCGATCAGCCCCAGCATTTT.

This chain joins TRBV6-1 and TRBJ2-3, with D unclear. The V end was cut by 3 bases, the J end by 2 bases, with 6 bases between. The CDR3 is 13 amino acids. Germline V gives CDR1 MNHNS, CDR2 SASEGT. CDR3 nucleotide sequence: TGTGCCAGCAGTGATGGAGCCACAGATACGCAGTATTTT. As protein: CASSDGATDTQYF.

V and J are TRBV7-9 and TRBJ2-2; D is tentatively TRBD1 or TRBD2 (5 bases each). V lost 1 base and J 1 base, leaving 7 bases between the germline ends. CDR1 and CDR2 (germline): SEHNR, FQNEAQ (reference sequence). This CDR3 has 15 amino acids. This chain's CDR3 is CASSLEGRNTGELFF. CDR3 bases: TGTGCCAGCAGCTTAGAGGGGAGGAACACCGGGGAGCTGTTTTTT.

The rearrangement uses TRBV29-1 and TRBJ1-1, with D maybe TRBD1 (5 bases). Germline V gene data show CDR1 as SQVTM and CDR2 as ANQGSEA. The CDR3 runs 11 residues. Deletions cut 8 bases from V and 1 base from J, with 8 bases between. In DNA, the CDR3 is TGCAGCACTACAGGGAACACTGAAGCTTTCTTT. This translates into CSTTGNTEAFF.

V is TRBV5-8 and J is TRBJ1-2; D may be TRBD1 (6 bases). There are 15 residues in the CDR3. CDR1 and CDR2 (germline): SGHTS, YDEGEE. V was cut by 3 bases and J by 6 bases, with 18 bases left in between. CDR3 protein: CASSSTRTAHNGYTF. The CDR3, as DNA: TGTGCCAGCAGCTCAACCCGGACAGCGCACAATGGCTACACCTTC.

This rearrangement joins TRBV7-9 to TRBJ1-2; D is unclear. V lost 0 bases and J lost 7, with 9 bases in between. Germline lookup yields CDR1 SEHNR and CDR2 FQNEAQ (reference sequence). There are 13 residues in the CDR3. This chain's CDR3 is CASSLAVTAGYTF. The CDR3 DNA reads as TGTGCCAGCAGCTTAGCTGTGACGGCTGGCTACACCTTC.

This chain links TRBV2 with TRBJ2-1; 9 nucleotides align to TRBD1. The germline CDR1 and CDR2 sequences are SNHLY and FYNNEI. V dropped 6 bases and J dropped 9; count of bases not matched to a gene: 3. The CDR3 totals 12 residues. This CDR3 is CASSGTGFEQFF. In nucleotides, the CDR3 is TGTGCCAGCAGCGGGACAGGGTTTGAGCAGTTCTTC.

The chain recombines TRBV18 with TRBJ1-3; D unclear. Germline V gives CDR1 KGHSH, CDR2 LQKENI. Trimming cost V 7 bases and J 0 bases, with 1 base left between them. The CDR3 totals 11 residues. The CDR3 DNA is TGTGCCAGCTTCTCTGGAAACACCATATATTTT. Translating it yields CASFSGNTIYF.

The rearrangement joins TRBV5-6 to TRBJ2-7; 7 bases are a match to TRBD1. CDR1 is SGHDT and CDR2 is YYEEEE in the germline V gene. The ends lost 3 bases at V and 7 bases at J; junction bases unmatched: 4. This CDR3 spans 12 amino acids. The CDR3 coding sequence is TGTGCCAGCAGCTCAATGGGACAGGAGCAGTACTTC. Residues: CASSSMGQEQYF.

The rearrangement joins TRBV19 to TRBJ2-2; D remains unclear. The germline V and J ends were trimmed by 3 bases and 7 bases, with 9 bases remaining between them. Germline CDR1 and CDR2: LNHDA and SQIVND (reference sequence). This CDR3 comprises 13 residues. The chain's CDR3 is CASSIIANGELFF. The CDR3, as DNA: TGTGCCAGTAGTATTATAGCAAACGGGGAGCTGTTTTTT.

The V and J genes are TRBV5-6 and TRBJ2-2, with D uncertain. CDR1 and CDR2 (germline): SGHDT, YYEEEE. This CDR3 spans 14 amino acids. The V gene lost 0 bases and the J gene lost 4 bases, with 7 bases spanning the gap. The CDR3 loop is CASSLGSGTGELFF. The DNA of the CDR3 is TGTGCCAGCAGCTTGGGGAGTGGCACCGGGGAGCTGTTTTTT.

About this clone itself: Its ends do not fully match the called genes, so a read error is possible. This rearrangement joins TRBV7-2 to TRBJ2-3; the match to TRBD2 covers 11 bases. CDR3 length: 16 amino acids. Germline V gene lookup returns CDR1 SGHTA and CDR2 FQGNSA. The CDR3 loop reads CASRLAGGPRTDTQYF. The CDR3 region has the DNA TGTGCCAGCAGATTAGCGGGGGGGCCGCGCACAGATACGCAGTATTTT.

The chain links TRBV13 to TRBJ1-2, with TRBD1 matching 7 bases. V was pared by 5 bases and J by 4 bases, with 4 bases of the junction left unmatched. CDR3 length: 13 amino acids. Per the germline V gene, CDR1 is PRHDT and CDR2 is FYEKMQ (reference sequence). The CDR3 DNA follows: TGTGCCAGCAGCCAGGGACAGAGCTATGGCTACACCTTC. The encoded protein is CASSQGQSYGYTF.

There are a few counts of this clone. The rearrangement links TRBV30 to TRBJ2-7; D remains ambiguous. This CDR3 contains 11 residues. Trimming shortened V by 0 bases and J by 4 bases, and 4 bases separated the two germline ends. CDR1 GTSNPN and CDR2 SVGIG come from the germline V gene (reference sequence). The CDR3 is CAWSVLYEQYF. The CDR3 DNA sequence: TGTGCCTGGAGTGTACTGTACGAGCAGTACTTC.

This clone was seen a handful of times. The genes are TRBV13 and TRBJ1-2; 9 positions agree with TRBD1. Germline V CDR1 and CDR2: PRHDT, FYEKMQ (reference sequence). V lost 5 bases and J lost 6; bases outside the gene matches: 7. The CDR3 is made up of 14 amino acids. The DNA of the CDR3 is TGTGCCAGCAGCCCCCGGGACAGGGCACATGGCTACACCTTC. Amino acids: CASSPRDRAHGYTF.

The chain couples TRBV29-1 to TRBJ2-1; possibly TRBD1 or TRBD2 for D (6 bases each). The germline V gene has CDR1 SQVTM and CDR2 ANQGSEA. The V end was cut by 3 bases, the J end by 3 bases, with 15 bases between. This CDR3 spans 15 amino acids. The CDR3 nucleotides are TGCAGCGTTGATAGTAGGGGGGCTAGCTACAATGAGCAGTTCTTC. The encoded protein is CSVDSRGASYNEQFF.

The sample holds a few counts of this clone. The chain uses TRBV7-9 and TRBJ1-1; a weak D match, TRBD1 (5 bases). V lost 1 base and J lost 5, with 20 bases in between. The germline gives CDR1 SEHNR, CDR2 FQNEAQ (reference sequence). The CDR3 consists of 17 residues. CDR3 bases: TGTGCCAGCAGCTTAGGCCAGGGCTTCTCCCCCTCTACTGAAGCTTTCTTT. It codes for CASSLGQGFSPSTEAFF. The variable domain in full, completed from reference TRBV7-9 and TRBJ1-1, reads DTGVSQNPRHKITKRGQNVTFRCDPISEHNRLYWYRQTLGQGPEFLTYFQNEAQLEKSRLLSDRFSAERPKGSFSTLEIQRTEQGDSAMYLCASSLGQGFSPSTEAFFGQGTRLTVV.

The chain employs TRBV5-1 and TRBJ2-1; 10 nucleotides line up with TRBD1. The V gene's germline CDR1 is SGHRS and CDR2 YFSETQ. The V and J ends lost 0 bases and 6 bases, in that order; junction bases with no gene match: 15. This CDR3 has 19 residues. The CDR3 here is CASSLAEDARQGAFNEQFF. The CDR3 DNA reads TGCGCCAGCAGCTTGGCCGAGGATGCAAGACAGGGGGCGTTCAATGAGCAGTTCTTC.

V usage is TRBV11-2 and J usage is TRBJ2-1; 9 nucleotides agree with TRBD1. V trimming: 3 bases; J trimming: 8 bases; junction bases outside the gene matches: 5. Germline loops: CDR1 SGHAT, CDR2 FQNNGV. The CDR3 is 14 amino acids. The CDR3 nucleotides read TGTGCCAGCAGCTTTAGGACAGGGGTGCATGAGCAGTTCTTC. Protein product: CASSFRTGVHEQFF.

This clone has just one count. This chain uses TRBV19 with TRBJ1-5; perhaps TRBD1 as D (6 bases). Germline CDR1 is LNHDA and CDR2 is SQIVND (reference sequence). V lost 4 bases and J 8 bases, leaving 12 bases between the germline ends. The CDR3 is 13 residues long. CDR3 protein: CASSTWGLEPQHF. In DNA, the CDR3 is TGTGCCAGTAGTACGTGGGGGCTTGAGCCCCAGCATTTT.

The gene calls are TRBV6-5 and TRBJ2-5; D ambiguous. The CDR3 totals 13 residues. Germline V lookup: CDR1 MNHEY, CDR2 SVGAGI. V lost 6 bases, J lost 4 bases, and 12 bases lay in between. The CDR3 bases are TGTGCCAGCAGCCTCGATGGGGTAGAGACCCAGTACTTC. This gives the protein CASSLDGVETQYF.

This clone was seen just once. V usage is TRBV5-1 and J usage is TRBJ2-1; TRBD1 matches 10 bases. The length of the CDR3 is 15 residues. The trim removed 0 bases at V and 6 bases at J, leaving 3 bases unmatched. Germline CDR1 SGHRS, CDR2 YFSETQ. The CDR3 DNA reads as TGCGCCAGCAGCTTGGGGACAGGGGGGCGCAATGAGCAGTTCTTC. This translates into CASSLGTGGRNEQFF.

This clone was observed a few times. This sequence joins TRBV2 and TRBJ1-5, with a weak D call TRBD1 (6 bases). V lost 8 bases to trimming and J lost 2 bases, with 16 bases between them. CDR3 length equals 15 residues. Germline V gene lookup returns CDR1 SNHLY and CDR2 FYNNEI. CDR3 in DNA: TGTGCCAGCCATCAACAGGGAGTTGGCAATCAGCCCCAGCATTTT. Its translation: CASHQQGVGNQPQHF.

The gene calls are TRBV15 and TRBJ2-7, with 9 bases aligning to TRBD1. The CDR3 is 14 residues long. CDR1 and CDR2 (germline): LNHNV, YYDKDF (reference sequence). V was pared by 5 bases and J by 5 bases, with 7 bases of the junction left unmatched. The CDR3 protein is CATSGPTGGDEQYF. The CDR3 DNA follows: TGTGCCACCAGCGGACCGACAGGGGGAGACGAGCAGTACTTC.

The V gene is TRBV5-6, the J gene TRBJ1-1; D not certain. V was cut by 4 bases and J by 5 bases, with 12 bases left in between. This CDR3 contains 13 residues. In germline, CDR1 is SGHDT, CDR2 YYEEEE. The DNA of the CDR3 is TGTGCCAGCAGCACTGGTGGGAGGACTGAAGCTTTCTTT. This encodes CASSTGGRTEAFF.